This T cell receptor beta chain comes out of a study of shared clonotypes between healthy human individuals. Study-level results: Limited genetic and exposure-history diversity came from having few donors.

Per the germline V gene, CDR1 is MNHEY and CDR2 is SVGAGI. Germline trimming cut 4 bases from V and 2 bases from J; bases unmatched to any gene: 1. This CDR3 contains 13 residues. Unsorted PBMC contributed about 0.3 ug DNA, tens of thousands of T cell genomes, to each replicate PCR. Profiled with immunoSEQ multiplex PCR; TCRdb holds only in-frame clones, not every one. The table includes about half a million clones, over 70% detected once. A note on this clone: Its antigen is still unknown.

Donors, without exception, were Caucasian adults residing in Nashville, Tennessee. Material: PBMCs. The TCR comes from a woman between 35 and 50 years old in good health. Some clones in this sample may be carry-over from other donors' samples. This chain links TRBV6-5 with TRBJ1-1; TRBD1 agrees at 7 bases. CDR3 coding DNA: TGTGCCAGCAGTTGGGACAGAAACACTGAAGCTTTCTTT. Its protein product is CASSWDRNTEAFF.